The clone carrying this T cell receptor beta chain was recorded a few times. The antigen remains undetermined. The sample belongs to a study of T cell repertoires in cytomegalovirus infection. Notes on the study in general: Pooled public TCR beta family frequency picked out CMV carriers with the relevant HLA. What dominated the ex vivo response were HLA-C-restricted CMV-specific TCR beta clonotypes.

From the reads, TCRdb called clonotypes with MiXCR, one entry per CDR3 protein. The sample shows some 200,000 distinct CDR3 sequences, approximately 38% of them seen only once. Sequencing used CD8+ T cells from cultured PBMCs, obtained from culture after CMV antigen stimulation. The receptor was isolated from a human donor in good health (CMV status not recorded). Some clones in this sample may be carry-over from other donors' samples.

The CDR3 DNA follows: TGTGCCATCAGTGAGTCGAGGGATCAGCCCCAGCATTTT. This sequence encodes CAISESRDQPQHF. This chain links TRBV10-3 with TRBJ1-5; D gene ambiguous. The ends were cut back, 0 bases at V and 5 bases at J, with 5 bases in the middle. The V gene's germline CDR1 is ENHRY and CDR2 SYGVKD. The CDR3 spans 13 residues.